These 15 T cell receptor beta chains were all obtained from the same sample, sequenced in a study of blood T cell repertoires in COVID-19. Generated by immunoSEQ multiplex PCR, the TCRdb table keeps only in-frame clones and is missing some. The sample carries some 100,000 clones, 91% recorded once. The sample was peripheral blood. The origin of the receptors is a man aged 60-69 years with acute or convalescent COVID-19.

The CDR3 loop reads CASSLVAVPEQYF. In DNA, the CDR3 is TGTGCCAGCAGCTTGGTGGCAGTCCCCGAGCAGTACTTC. The gene calls are TRBV5-8 and TRBJ2-7; no reliable D call. V was pared by 0 bases and J by 6 bases, with 10 bases between. The CDR3 contains 13 residues. The germline V gene has CDR1 SGHTS and CDR2 YDEGEE.

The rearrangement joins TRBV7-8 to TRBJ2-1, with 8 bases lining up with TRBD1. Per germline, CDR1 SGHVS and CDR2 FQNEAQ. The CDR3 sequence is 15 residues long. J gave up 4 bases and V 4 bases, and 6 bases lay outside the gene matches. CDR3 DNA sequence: TGTGCCAGCAGCTGGGGACAGGAGCCTTACAATGAGCAGTTCTTC. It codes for CASSWGQEPYNEQFF.

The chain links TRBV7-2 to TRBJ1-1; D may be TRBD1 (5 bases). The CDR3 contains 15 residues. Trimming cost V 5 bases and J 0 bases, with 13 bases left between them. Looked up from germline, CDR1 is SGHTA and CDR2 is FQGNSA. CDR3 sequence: CASSLTGRMNTEAFF. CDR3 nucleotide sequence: TGTGCCAGCAGCCTCACAGGCCGAATGAACACTGAAGCTTTCTTT. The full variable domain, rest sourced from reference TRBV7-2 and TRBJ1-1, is GAGVSQSPSNKVTEKGKDVELRCDPISGHTALYWYRQSLGQGLEFLIYFQGNSAPDKSGLPSDRFSAERTGGSVSTLTIQRTQQEDSAVYLCASSLTGRMNTEAFFGQGTRLTVV.

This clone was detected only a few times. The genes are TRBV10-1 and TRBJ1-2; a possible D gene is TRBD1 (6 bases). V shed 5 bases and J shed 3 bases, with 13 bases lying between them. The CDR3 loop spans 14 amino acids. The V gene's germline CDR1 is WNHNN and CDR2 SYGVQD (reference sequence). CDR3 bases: TGCGCCAGCAGTCCCCAGGGGAGGGACTATGGCTACACCTTC. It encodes CASSPQGRDYGYTF.

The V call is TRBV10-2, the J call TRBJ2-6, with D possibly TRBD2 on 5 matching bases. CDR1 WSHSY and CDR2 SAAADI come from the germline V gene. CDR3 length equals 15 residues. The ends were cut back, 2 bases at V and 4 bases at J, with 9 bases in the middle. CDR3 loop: CASSERGSGANVLTF. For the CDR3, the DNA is TGCGCCAGCAGTGAGCGGGGTTCAGGGGCCAACGTCCTGACTTTC.

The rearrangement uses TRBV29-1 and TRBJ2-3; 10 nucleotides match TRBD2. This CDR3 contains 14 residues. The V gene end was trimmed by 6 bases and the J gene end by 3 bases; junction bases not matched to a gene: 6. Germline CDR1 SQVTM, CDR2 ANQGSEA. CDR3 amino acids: CSVLAGDGTDTQYF. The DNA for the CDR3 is TGCAGCGTCCTAGCGGGAGATGGGACAGATACGCAGTATTTT.

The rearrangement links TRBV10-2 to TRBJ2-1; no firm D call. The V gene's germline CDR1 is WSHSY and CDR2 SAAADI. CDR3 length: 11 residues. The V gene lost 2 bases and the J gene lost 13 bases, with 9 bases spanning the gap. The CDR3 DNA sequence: TGCGCCAGCAGTGAGCTTAGTTCTCAGTTCTTC. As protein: CASSELSSQFF.

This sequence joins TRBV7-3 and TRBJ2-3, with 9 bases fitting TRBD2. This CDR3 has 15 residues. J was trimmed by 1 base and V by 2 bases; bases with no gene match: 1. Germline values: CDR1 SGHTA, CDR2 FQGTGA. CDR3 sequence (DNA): TGTGCCAGCAGCTTACTAGCGGGACGCACAGATACGCAGTATTTT. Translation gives CASSLLAGRTDTQYF.

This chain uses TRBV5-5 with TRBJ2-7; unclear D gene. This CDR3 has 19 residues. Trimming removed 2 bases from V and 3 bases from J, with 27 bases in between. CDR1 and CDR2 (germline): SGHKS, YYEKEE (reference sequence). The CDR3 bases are TGTGCCAGCAGCTTTTGGTTTTCCCCTACCAGGTGGCCAGTCTACGAGCAGTACGTC. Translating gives CASSFWFSPTRWPVYEQYV.

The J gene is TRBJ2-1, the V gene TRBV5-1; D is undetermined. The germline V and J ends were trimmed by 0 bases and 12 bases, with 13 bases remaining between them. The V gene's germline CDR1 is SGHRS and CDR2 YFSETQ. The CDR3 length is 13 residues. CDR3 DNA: TGCGCCAGCAGCTTGGAACCTGAATCCGGGCAGTTCTTC. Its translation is CASSLEPESGQFF. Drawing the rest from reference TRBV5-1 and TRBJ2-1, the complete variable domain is KAGVTQTPRYLIKTRGQQVTLSCSPISGHRSVSWYQQTPGQGLQFLFEYFSETQRNKGNFPGRFSGRQFSNSRSEMNVSTLELGDSALYLCASSLEPESGQFFGPGTRLTVL.

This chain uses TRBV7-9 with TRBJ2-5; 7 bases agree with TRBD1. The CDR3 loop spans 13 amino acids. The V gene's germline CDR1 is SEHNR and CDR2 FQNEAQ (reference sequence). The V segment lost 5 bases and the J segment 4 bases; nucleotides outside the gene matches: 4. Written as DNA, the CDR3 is TGTGCCAGCAGCCAACAGGGGTTAGAGACCCAGTACTTC. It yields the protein CASSQQGLETQYF.

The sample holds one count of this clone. The CDR3 loop reads CSVVQGSEAFF. The CDR3 region has the DNA TGCAGCGTTGTACAGGGGAGTGAAGCTTTCTTT. This chain joins TRBV29-1 and TRBJ1-1; 7 bases fit TRBD1. Trimming cost V 4 bases and J 7 bases; bases outside gene matches: 3. The CDR3 runs 11 residues. Per the germline V gene, CDR1 is SQVTM and CDR2 is ANQGSEA.

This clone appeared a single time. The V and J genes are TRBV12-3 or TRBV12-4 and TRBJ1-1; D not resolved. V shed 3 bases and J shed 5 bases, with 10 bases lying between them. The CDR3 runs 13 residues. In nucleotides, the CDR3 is TGTGCCAGCAGTTTTTCATTAGAAACTGAAGCTTTCTTT. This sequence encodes CASSFSLETEAFF.

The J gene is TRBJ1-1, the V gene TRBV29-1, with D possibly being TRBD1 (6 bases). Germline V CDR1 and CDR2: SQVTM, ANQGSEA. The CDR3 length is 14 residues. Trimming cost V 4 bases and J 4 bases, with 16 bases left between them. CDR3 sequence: CSVVIRGSGTEAFF. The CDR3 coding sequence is TGCAGCGTTGTAATTAGGGGGAGTGGCACTGAAGCTTTCTTT.

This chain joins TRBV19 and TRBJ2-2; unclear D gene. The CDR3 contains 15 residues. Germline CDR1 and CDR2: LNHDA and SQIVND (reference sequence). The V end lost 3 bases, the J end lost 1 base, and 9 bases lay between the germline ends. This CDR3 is CASSILPRNTGELFF. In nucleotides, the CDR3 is TGTGCCAGTAGTATTCTCCCCAGGAACACCGGGGAGCTGTTTTTT.